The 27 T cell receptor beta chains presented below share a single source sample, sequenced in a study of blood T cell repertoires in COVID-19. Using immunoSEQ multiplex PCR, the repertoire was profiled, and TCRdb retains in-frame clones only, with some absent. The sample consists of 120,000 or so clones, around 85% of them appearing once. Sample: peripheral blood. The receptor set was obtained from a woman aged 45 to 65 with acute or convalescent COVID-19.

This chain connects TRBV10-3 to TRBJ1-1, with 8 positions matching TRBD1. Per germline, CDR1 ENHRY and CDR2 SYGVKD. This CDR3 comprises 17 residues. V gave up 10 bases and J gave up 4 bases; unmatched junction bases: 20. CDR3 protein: CATIGQGQQLGGTEAFF. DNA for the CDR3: TGTGCCACAATTGGACAGGGCCAACAACTGGGGGGCACTGAAGCTTTCTTT.

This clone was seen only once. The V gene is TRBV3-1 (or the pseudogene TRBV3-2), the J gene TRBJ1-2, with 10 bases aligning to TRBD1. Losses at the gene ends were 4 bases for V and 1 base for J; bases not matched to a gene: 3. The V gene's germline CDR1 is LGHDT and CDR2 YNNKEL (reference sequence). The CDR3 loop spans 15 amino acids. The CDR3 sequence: CASSLGTGDNYGYTF. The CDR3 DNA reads TGTGCCAGCAGCCTCGGGACAGGGGATAACTATGGCTACACCTTC.

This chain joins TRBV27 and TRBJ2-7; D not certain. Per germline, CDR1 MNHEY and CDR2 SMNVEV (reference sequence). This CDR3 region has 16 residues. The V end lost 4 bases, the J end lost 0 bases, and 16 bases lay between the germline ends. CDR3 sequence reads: CASSSGRANASYEQYF. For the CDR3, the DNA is TGTGCCAGCAGTTCTGGGCGCGCAAATGCCTCCTACGAGCAGTACTTC.

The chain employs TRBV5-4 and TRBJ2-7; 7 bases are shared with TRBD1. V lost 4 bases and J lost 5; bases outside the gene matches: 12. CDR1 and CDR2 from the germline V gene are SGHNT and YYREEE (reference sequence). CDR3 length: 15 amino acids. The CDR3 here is CASSAGQDFGHEQYF. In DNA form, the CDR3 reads TGTGCCAGCAGCGCAGGACAGGACTTTGGTCACGAGCAGTACTTC.

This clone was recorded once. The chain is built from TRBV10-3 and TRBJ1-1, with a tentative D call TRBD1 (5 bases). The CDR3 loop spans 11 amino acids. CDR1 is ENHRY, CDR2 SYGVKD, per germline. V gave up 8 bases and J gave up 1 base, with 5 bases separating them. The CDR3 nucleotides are TGTGCCATCCAGGGGAACACTGAAGCTTTCTTT. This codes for CAIQGNTEAFF.

The CDR3 sequence: CASSPPRGGSTDTQYF. The CDR3 region has the DNA TGTGCCAGCAGTCCCCCGAGGGGGGGGAGCACAGATACGCAGTATTTT. V and J are TRBV25-1 and TRBJ2-3; tentative D call: TRBD2 (7 bases). Germline CDR1 MGHDK, CDR2 SYGVNS. The ends were cut back, 5 bases at V and 0 bases at J, with 15 bases in the middle. This CDR3 has 16 amino acids.

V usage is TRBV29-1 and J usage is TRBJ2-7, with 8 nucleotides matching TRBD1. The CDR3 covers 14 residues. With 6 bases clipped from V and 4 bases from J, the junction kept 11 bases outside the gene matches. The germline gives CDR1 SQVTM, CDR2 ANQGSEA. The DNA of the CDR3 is TGCAGCGTAATTTTACGGACAGGGAATTACGAGCAGTACTTC. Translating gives CSVILRTGNYEQYF.

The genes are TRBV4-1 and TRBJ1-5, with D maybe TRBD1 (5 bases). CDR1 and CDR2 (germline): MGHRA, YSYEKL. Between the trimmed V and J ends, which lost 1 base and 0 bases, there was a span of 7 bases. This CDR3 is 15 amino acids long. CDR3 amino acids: CASSQGGLSNQPQHF. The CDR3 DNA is TGCGCCAGCAGCCAAGGGGGCCTTAGCAATCAGCCCCAGCATTTT.

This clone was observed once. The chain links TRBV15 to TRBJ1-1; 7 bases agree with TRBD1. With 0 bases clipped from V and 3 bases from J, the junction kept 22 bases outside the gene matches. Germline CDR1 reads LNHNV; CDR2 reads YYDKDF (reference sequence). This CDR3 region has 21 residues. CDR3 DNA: TGTGCCACCAGCAGAGATTCAGGGGCCCACAGGGGTAAGGAACCACACACTGAAGCTTTCTTT. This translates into CATSRDSGAHRGKEPHTEAFF.

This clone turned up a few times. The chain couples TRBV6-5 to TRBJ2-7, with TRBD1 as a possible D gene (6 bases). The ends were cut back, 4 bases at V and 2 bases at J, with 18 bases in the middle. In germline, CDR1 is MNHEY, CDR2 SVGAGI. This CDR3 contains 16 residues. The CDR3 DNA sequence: TGTGCCAGCAGTTCTGACCCAGGGGACGTCACCTACGAGCAGTACTTC. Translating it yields CASSSDPGDVTYEQYF.

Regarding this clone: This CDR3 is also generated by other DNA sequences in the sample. The CDR3 is CASRLNEKLFF. CDR3 DNA sequence: TGCGCCAGCAGACTTAATGAAAAACTGTTTTTT. The rearrangement links TRBV5-1 to TRBJ1-4, with unresolved D. CDR3 size: 11 residues. Germline lookup yields CDR1 SGHRS and CDR2 YFSETQ. The V end lost 5 bases, the J end lost 4 bases, and 3 bases lay between the germline ends.

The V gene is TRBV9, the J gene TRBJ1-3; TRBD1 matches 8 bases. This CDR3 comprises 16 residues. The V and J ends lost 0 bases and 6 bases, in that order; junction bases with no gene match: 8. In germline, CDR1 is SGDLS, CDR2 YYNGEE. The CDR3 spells CASSVATGGTSNTIYF. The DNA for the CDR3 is TGTGCCAGCAGCGTAGCTACAGGGGGAACGTCAAACACCATATATTTT.

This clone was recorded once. The CDR3 DNA reads as TGCAGCGTTATTTCGTGGGGACAGGGGGACACCGGGGAGCTGTTTTTT. Protein sequence: CSVISWGQGDTGELFF. This chain uses TRBV29-1 with TRBJ2-2; 11 nucleotides align to TRBD1. Germline CDR1 reads SQVTM; CDR2 reads ANQGSEA. The CDR3 runs to 16 residues. The V and J ends lost 5 bases and 3 bases, in that order; junction bases with no gene match: 8.

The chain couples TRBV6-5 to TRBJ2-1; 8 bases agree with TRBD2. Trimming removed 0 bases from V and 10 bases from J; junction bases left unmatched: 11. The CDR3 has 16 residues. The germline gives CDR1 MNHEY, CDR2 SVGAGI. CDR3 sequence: CASSYSPSGGPQEQFF. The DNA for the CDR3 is TGTGCCAGCAGTTACTCTCCCTCGGGGGGGCCACAGGAGCAGTTCTTC.

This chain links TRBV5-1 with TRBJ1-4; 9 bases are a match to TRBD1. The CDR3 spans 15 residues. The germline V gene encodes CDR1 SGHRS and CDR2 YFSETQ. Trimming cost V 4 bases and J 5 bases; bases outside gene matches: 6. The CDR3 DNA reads TGCGCCAGCAGCCTACAGGGGGCGCAGAATGAAAAACTGTTTTTT. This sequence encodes CASSLQGAQNEKLFF.

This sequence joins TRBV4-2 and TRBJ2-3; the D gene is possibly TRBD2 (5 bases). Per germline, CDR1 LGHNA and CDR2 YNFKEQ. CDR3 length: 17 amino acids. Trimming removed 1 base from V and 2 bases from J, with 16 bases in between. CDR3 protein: CASSQGSRRTDTDTQYF. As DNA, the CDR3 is TGTGCCAGCAGCCAAGGATCTAGGAGGACTGACACAGATACGCAGTATTTT.

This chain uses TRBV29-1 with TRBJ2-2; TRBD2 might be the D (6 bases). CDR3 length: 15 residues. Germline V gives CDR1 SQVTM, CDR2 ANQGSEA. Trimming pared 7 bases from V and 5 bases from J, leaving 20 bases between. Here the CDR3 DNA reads TGCAGCGCAGTCGGGACGGGAGAACAGACCGGGGAGCTGTTTTTT. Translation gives CSAVGTGEQTGELFF.

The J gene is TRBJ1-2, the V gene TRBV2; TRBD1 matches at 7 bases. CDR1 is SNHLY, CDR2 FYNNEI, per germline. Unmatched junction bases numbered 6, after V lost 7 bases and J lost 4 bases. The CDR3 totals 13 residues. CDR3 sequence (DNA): TGTGCCAGCAACAGACAGGGCGGCTATGGCTACACCTTC. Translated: CASNRQGGYGYTF.

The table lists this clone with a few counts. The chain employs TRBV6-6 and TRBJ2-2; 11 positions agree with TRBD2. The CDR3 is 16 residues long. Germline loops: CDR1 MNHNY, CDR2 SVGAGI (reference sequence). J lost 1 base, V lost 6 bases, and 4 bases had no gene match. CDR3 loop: CASRGLAGGNTGELFF. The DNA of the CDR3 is TGTGCCAGCAGGGGCCTAGCGGGGGGGAACACCGGGGAGCTGTTTTTT.

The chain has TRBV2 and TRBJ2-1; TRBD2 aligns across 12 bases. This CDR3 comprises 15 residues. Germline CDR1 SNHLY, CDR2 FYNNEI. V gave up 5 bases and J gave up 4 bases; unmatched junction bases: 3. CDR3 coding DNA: TGTGCCAGCAGTCCTAGCGGGGGGGCGTACAATGAGCAGTTCTTC. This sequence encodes CASSPSGGAYNEQFF.

CDR3 nucleotides: TGTGCCAGCAGAAGAAATAGCGGAATCCGGAGTGATGAGCAGTTCTTC. Translation: CASRRNSGIRSDEQFF. The V call is TRBV7-8, the J call TRBJ2-1; the D gene is possibly TRBD2 (6 bases). Trimming cost V 6 bases and J 8 bases, with 23 bases left between them. The CDR3 runs 16 residues. CDR1 is SGHVS and CDR2 is FQNEAQ in the germline V gene.

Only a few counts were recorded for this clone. The DNA for the CDR3 is TGTGCCAGCATTAGGACAGGGGTTTTCAATGAGCAGTTCTTC. This translates into CASIRTGVFNEQFF. This chain links TRBV7-8 with TRBJ2-1; 9 nucleotides agree with TRBD1. Germline CDR1 SGHVS, CDR2 FQNEAQ. The CDR3 totals 14 residues. J was trimmed by 6 bases and V by 7 bases; bases with no gene match: 7.

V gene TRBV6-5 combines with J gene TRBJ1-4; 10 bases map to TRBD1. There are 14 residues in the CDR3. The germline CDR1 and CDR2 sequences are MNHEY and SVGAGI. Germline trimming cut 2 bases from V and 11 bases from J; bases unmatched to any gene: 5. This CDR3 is CASSYTPGQGKLFF. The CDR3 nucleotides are TGTGCCAGCAGTTACACCCCGGGACAGGGGAAACTGTTTTTT.

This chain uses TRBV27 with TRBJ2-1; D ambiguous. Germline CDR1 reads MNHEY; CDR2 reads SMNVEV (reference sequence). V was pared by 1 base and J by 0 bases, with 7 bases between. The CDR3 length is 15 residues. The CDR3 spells CASSLFSFSYNEQFF. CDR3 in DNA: TGTGCCAGCAGTTTATTTTCTTTCTCCTACAATGAGCAGTTCTTC.

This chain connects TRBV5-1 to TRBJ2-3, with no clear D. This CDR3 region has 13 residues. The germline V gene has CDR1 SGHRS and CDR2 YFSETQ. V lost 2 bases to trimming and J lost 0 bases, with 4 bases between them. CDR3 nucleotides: TGCGCCAGCAGCTTATATAGCACAGATACGCAGTATTTT. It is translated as CASSLYSTDTQYF.

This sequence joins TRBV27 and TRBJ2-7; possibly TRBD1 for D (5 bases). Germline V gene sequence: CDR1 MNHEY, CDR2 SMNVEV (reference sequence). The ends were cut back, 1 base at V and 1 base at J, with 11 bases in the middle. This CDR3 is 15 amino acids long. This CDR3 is CASSLYGSGSYEQYF. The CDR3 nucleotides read TGTGCCAGCAGTTTATATGGTTCAGGGTCCTACGAGCAGTACTTC.

This CDR3 reads CASSSLQGDGNTQYF. The CDR3 DNA reads as TGTGCCAGCAGCTCATTACAGGGTGATGGGAATACGCAGTATTTT. The V call is TRBV5-5, the J call TRBJ2-3; the D gene is possibly TRBD1 (6 bases). The CDR3 is 15 residues long. CDR1 is SGHKS and CDR2 is YYEKEE in the germline V gene (reference sequence). Trimming left V 3 bases short and J 7 bases short, with 18 bases between.